A selection of T cell receptor beta chains follows, all from one sample in a study of blood T cell repertoires in COVID-19. The repertoire was sequenced with immunoSEQ multiplex PCR; TCRdb's copy has only in-frame clones and lacks some. The profile covers around 300,000 clones, with roughly 86% appearing a single time and around 0.9% taken by the ten largest. The sequencing input was PBMCs or T cells enriched from blood (not recorded which). The receptors stem from a woman aged 25 to 39 who had recovered from COVID-19. CDR3s include the opening cysteine and the closing phenylalanine or tryptophan. The D gene is left open where the match is weak. Where a row states a size, it is once, few, many or the class of an expanded clone; other rows omit it.

J gene,clone size,D gene,V gene,CDR3 protein,CDR3 DNA
TRBJ2-3,NA,TRBD2,TRBV13,CASSLGLSSGTSTDTQYF,TGTGCCAGCAGCTTAGGCCTTTCTAGCGGGACTAGCACAGATACGCAGTATTTT
TRBJ1-1,NA,NA,TRBV9,CASSFLTGNTEAFF,TGTGCCAGCAGCTTCTTGACAGGGAACACTGAAGCTTTCTTT
TRBJ2-2,NA,NA,TRBV28,CASSLFWGAPNTGELFF,TGTGCCAGCAGTTTATTCTGGGGAGCTCCGAACACCGGGGAGCTGTTTTTT
TRBJ1-2,NA,TRBD1,TRBV11-2,CASSLDVGTVPWDGYTF,TGTGCCAGCAGCTTAGATGTGGGGACAGTCCCCTGGGATGGCTACACCTTC
TRBJ2-1,NA,TRBD2,TRBV10-3,CAITRTSGMYGEQFF,TGTGCCATCACCCGGACTAGCGGGATGTATGGTGAGCAGTTCTTC
TRBJ1-4,NA,NA,TRBV5-1,CASSLVQGNEKLFF,TGCGCCAGCAGCTTGGTGCAGGGAAATGAAAAACTGTTTTTT
TRBJ1-4,few,NA,TRBV4-1,CASSHPGRVNEKLFF,TGCGCCAGCAGCCACCCGGGGAGGGTTAATGAAAAACTGTTTTTT
TRBJ2-2,NA,NA,TRBV9,CASSVYRDGGELFF,TGTGCCAGCAGCGTCTACAGGGACGGCGGGGAGCTGTTTTTT
TRBJ2-5,NA,NA,TRBV10-1,CASSESLAVGPPCLTYQETQYF,TGCGCCAGCAGTGAGTCCTTGGCGGTGGGTCCTCCCTGTCTGACGTACCAAGAGACCCAGTACTTC
TRBJ2-3,once,NA,TRBV7-7,CASSLSSATDTQYF,TGTGCCAGCAGCCTCTCCAGCGCCACAGATACGCAGTATTTT
TRBJ1-2,NA,NA,TRBV12-3/TRBV12-4,CASSRVSGYTF,TGTGCCAGCAGCCGGGTGTCGGGCTACACCTTC
TRBJ1-1,NA,TRBD1,TRBV27,CASSLRRGHRMNTEAFF,TGTGCCAGCAGTTTAAGGAGGGGGCATAGAATGAACACTGAAGCTTTCTTT
TRBJ2-1,NA,NA,TRBV5-1,CASSLGDSSYNEQFF,TGCGCCAGCAGCTTGGGGGACTCCTCCTACAATGAGCAGTTCTTC
TRBJ1-4,few,NA,TRBV24-1,CATSDLLQGPDEKLFF,TGTGCCACCAGTGATTTGCTTCAGGGGCCAGACGAAAAACTGTTTTTT
TRBJ2-5,NA,TRBD2,TRBV3-1/TRBV3-2,CASSPRTSGSRETQYF,TGTGCCAGCAGCCCGAGGACTAGCGGGAGTAGAGAGACCCAGTACTTC
TRBJ2-7,once,TRBD1,TRBV11-3,CASSRQGFRNSYEQYF,TGTGCCAGCAGTCGACAGGGTTTCCGGAACTCCTACGAGCAGTACTTC
TRBJ1-2,NA,NA,TRBV3-1/TRBV3-2,CASSPSTGNNYGYTF,TGTGCCAGCAGCCCCTCGACAGGAAATAACTATGGCTACACCTTC
TRBJ1-1,NA,TRBD1,TRBV2,CASNAQGGTEAFF,TGTGCCAGCAATGCTCAGGGGGGAACTGAAGCTTTCTTT
TRBJ2-3,once,NA,TRBV6-5,CASSSKPGEWYF,TGTGCCAGCAGTTCGAAACCGGGAGAGTGGTATTTT
TRBJ2-2,NA,TRBD1,TRBV5-1,CASRTGANTGELFF,TGCGCCAGCAGGACAGGGGCTAACACCGGGGAGCTGTTTTTT
TRBJ1-2,NA,NA,TRBV7-8,CAPRRTDFASYTF,TGTGCCCCCCGAAGGACAGACTTTGCGAGCTACACCTTC
TRBJ1-5,NA,NA,TRBV5-1,CASSPSPGARGSQPQHF,TGCGCCAGCAGCCCCTCTCCGGGAGCTCGTGGTAGTCAGCCCCAGCATTTT
TRBJ1-2,NA,TRBD1,TRBV28,CASSSPGTGGNGYTF,TGTGCCAGCAGTTCTCCCGGGACAGGGGGTAATGGCTACACCTTC
TRBJ1-1,NA,NA,TRBV19,CASSTQVGTEAFF,TGTGCCAGTAGTACTCAGGTTGGGACTGAAGCTTTCTTT
TRBJ1-2,NA,TRBD1,TRBV6-2/TRBV6-3,CASSLGTIGGAGYGYTF,TGTGCCAGCAGCCTCGGAACCATAGGGGGCGCCGGCTATGGCTACACCTTC
TRBJ1-3,NA,TRBD1,TRBV18,CASSTITGGLRNTIYF,TGTGCCAGCTCAACTATAACAGGGGGCTTAAGAAACACCATATATTTT
TRBJ2-1,NA,TRBD2,TRBV15,CAATGGSYNEQFF,TGTGCCGCCACGGGGGGGTCCTACAATGAGCAGTTCTTC
TRBJ1-5,NA,TRBD1,TRBV29-1,CSVRGQGASDYSNQPQHF,TGCAGCGTTCGGGGACAGGGGGCAAGCGATTATAGCAATCAGCCCCAGCATTTT
TRBJ1-5,few,TRBD1,TRBV2,CASMAGGGQPQHF,TGTGCCAGCATGGCAGGGGGCGGGCAGCCCCAGCATTTT
TRBJ1-1,NA,NA,TRBV4-1,CASSQEWRAEAFF,TGCGCCAGCAGCCAAGAGTGGCGGGCTGAAGCTTTCTTT
TRBJ1-2,NA,NA,TRBV4-3,CASSQEIWDMNYGYTF,TGCGCCAGCAGCCAAGAAATTTGGGACATGAACTATGGCTACACCTTC
TRBJ2-7,NA,NA,TRBV29-1,CSVETSGYEQYF,TGCAGCGTTGAGACGTCAGGATACGAGCAGTACTTC
TRBJ2-5,once,NA,TRBV9,CASRASGGVQETQYF,TGTGCCAGCAGGGCGAGTGGAGGGGTCCAAGAGACCCAGTACTTC
TRBJ2-1,NA,NA,TRBV5-8,CASSALRPGQHNEQFF,TGTGCCAGCAGCGCCTTGCGACCGGGACAACACAATGAGCAGTTCTTC
TRBJ1-6,NA,NA,TRBV14,CASSQFGGYNSPLHF,TGTGCCAGCAGCCAATTCGGGGGCTATAATTCACCCCTCCACTTT
TRBJ2-7,NA,TRBD2,TRBV28,CASRQAGVVYEQYF,TGTGCCAGCAGACAAGCGGGAGTGGTCTACGAGCAGTACTTC
TRBJ2-7,NA,TRBD1,TRBV27,CASKSLDRFYEQYF,TGTGCCAGCAAGTCCCTGGACAGGTTCTACGAGCAGTACTTC
TRBJ1-1,NA,TRBD1,TRBV23-1,CASSQWDRGRMLHTEAFF,TGCGCCAGCAGTCAATGGGACAGGGGGCGGATGCTGCACACTGAAGCTTTCTTT
TRBJ2-7,NA,NA,TRBV30,CAWSVFGFKPPGKGLYEQYF,TGTGCCTGGAGTGTATTTGGTTTCAAACCCCCAGGGAAGGGGCTCTACGAGCAGTACTTC